The 17 T cell receptor beta chains presented below share a single source sample, sequenced in a study of T-cell reconstitution after alpha-beta-depleted transplantation in children. Library preparation (for TCRbeta) was performed with unique molecular identifiers. TCRdb reprocessed the PCR reads with MiXCR, giving one entry per CDR3 protein. The profile covers 700,000 or so distinct CDR3 sequences, with 13% appearing a single time and roughly 0.84% taken by the ten largest. The source material was PBMCs, sampled before TCRalphabeta/CD19-depleted stem cell transplant. Source of these receptors: a girl aged 2-10 years with congenital amegakaryocytic thrombocytopenia, due to receive a stem cell transplant.

This clonotype was observed many times. The J gene is TRBJ2-1, the V gene TRBV20-1; no clear D gene. This CDR3 contains 11 residues. V lost 3 bases to trimming and J lost 7 bases, with 7 bases between them. Germline V lookup: CDR1 DFQATT, CDR2 SNEGSKA (reference sequence). In DNA, the CDR3 is TGCAGTGCTAGCCCCGGGAATGAGCAGTTCTTC. It yields the protein CSASPGNEQFF.

This clonotype occurred many times. The chain uses TRBV20-1 and TRBJ2-5, with 9 bases identical to TRBD2. Trimming cost V 3 bases and J 8 bases; bases outside gene matches: 7. Germline V lookup: CDR1 DFQATT, CDR2 SNEGSKA (reference sequence). The CDR3 sequence is 13 residues long. In nucleotides, the CDR3 is TGCAGTGCTAGTAGCGGGGGTGAAAGAACCCAGTACTTC. Amino acid sequence: CSASSGGERTQYF.

This clonotype has at least ten counts. V is TRBV29-1 and J is TRBJ2-1; 9 bases are shared with TRBD2. Unmatched junction bases numbered 4, after V lost 1 base and J lost 3 bases. Germline lookup yields CDR1 SQVTM and CDR2 ANQGSEA. This CDR3 has 15 amino acids. CDR3 in amino acids: CSVEGGGRGYNEQFF. CDR3 bases: TGCAGCGTTGAAGGGGGCGGGAGGGGCTACAATGAGCAGTTCTTC.

This clonotype was counted between two and nine times. V gene TRBV7-2 combines with J gene TRBJ1-1, with 7 bases fitting TRBD1. CDR3 length: 17 residues. The J segment lost 1 base and the V segment lost 4 bases, leaving 12 bases of the junction unmatched. The V gene's germline CDR1 is SGHTA and CDR2 FQGNSA. CDR3 nucleotide sequence: TGTGCCAGCAGCTCCGCTCGAGATCGACAGGGGAACACTGAAGCTTTCTTT. Translated: CASSSARDRQGNTEAFF.

In this sample, this clonotype turned up many times. The chain uses TRBV20-1 and TRBJ2-5, with TRBD2 identical over 15 bases. This CDR3 has 16 residues. CDR1 and CDR2 from the germline V gene are DFQATT and SNEGSKA (reference sequence). With 1 base clipped from V and 5 bases from J, the junction kept 5 bases outside the gene matches. The CDR3 region is CSARVRGLAGGETQYF. The CDR3 DNA is TGCAGTGCTAGAGTTAGAGGACTAGCGGGAGGGGAGACCCAGTACTTC.

This clonotype came up many times. V and J are TRBV5-1 and TRBJ1-5; D is ambiguous. The V end lost 1 base, the J end lost 2 bases, and 7 bases lay between the germline ends. The CDR3 is 14 amino acids. CDR1 SGHRS and CDR2 YFSETQ come from the germline V gene. CDR3 DNA: TGCGCCAGCAGCTTGTCGGAGGGCAATCAGCCCCAGCATTTT. This codes for CASSLSEGNQPQHF.

About this clonotype: A single base separates this from a much larger clone, so it may be a read error. V and J are TRBV4-1 and TRBJ2-1; TRBD2 agrees at 10 bases. The J call may be wrong; the DNA end is better matched by TRBJ2-7. The CDR3 contains 18 residues. Germline CDR1 and CDR2: MGHRA and YSYEKL. The CDR3 nucleotides read TGCGCCAGCAGCCAAGCTCCCGGACTAGCGGAGGGGTACAATGAGCAGTACTTC. Translation: CASSQAPGLAEGYNEQYF.

In its sample, this clonotype was seen many times. The chain is built from TRBV20-1 and TRBJ2-7, with 15 bases that match TRBD2. CDR3 length: 16 residues. The germline gives CDR1 DFQATT, CDR2 SNEGSKA (reference sequence). V gave up 5 bases and J gave up 0 bases; unmatched junction bases: 5. The CDR3 spells CSAPWGLAGGSYEQYF. The CDR3 region has the DNA TGCAGTGCTCCCTGGGGACTAGCGGGAGGCTCCTACGAGCAGTACTTC.

This clonotype has more than one count but fewer than ten. The V and J genes are TRBV28 and TRBJ2-7; D gene ambiguous. CDR3 length: 15 amino acids. The germline CDR1 and CDR2 sequences are MDHEN and SYDVKM. Deletions cut 4 bases from V and 7 bases from J, with 20 bases between. CDR3 amino acids: CASSSPDHPLREQYF. The CDR3 nucleotides are TGTGCCAGCAGTTCCCCGGACCATCCGCTGAGGGAGCAGTACTTC.

This clonotype was detected ten times or more. The gene calls are TRBV12-3 or TRBV12-4 and TRBJ2-2; a possible D gene is TRBD1 (6 bases). Trimming stripped 3 bases from V and 5 bases from J, with 10 bases between. This CDR3 comprises 14 residues. Here the CDR3 reads CASSFGRGTGELFF. Written as DNA, the CDR3 is TGTGCCAGCAGTTTCGGCAGGGGTACCGGGGAGCTGTTTTTT.

This clonotype occurred many times. The chain carries TRBV7-9 and TRBJ1-2, with D unclear. Looked up from germline, CDR1 is SEHNR and CDR2 is FQNEAQ (reference sequence). This CDR3 has 14 residues. V dropped 2 bases and J dropped 8 bases, with 15 bases sitting between them. The CDR3 is CASSLSGSGEGYTF. The CDR3 DNA follows: TGTGCCAGCAGCTTAAGTGGGTCTGGAGAAGGCTACACCTTC.

Worth noting for this clonotype: Being one base from a much bigger clone, this may be a read error. The CDR3 protein is CSARSQLAGSQETQCF. In nucleotides, the CDR3 is TGCAGTGCTAGATCCCAACTAGCGGGCTCCCAAGAGACCCAGTGCTTC. V and J are TRBV20-1 and TRBJ2-5, with 9 bases fitting TRBD2. This CDR3 is built from 16 residues. Germline CDR1 and CDR2: DFQATT and SNEGSKA (reference sequence).

Ten or more counts support this clonotype. J is TRBJ2-7 and V is TRBV20-1; D remains ambiguous. Germline CDR1 reads DFQATT; CDR2 reads SNEGSKA (reference sequence). Trimming left V 1 base short and J 5 bases short, with 12 bases between. The CDR3 has 13 residues. CDR3 region: CSARVDGGDEQYF. The CDR3 DNA sequence: TGCAGTGCTAGAGTTGACGGCGGTGACGAGCAGTACTTC.

CDR3 region: CASSATGIASYEQYF. The CDR3 coding sequence is TGTGCCAGCAGCGCTACAGGGATAGCTAGCTACGAGCAGTACTTC. The V gene is TRBV7-9, the J gene TRBJ2-7; TRBD1 might be the D (6 bases). This CDR3 spans 15 amino acids. V dropped 5 bases and J dropped 3 bases, with 17 bases sitting between them. In germline, CDR1 is SEHNR, CDR2 FQNEAQ (reference sequence). The whole variable domain, remainder taken from reference TRBV7-9 and TRBJ2-7, is DTGVSQNPRHKITKRGQNVTFRCDPISEHNRLYWYRQTLGQGPEFLTYFQNEAQLEKSRLLSDRFSAERPKGSFSTLEIQRTEQGDSAMYLCASSATGIASYEQYFGPGTRLTVT.

The rearrangement joins TRBV7-6 to TRBJ2-1, with D possibly matching TRBD1 (6 bases). The V end was cut by 4 bases, the J end by 0 bases, with 10 bases between. The length of the CDR3 is 15 residues. Germline CDR1 SGHVS, CDR2 FNYEAQ. The CDR3, as DNA: TGTGCCAGCAGCTCCGGGACACCCTCCTACAATGAGCAGTTCTTC. It yields the protein CASSSGTPSYNEQFF.

This clonotype was recorded many times. The rearrangement uses TRBV29-1 and TRBJ1-2; D uncertain. The CDR3 covers 13 residues. V was trimmed by 6 bases and J by 4 bases, leaving 15 bases between them. CDR1 is SQVTM and CDR2 is ANQGSEA in the germline V gene. Here the CDR3 DNA reads TGCAGCGTGCGACCCATAAACCCCTATGGCTACACCTTC. This sequence encodes CSVRPINPYGYTF. The variable domain in full, completed from reference TRBV29-1 and TRBJ1-2, reads SAVISQKPSRDICQRGTSLTIQCQVDSQVTMMFWYRQQPGQSLTLIATANQGSEATYESGFVIDKFPISRPNLTFSTLTVSNMSPEDSSIYLCSVRPINPYGYTFGSGTRLTVV.

The chain has TRBV20-1 and TRBJ2-1, with 9 positions matching TRBD2. Germline CDR1 is DFQATT and CDR2 is SNEGSKA (reference sequence). The J segment lost 10 bases and the V segment lost 1 base, leaving 11 bases of the junction unmatched. The CDR3 runs to 15 residues. This CDR3 is CSARGGRGGREEQFF. The CDR3 DNA follows: TGCAGTGCTAGAGGTGGGCGAGGCGGGAGGGAGGAGCAGTTCTTC.